This is a list of T cell receptor beta chains from one sample in a study of cytomegalovirus exposure and HLA in healthy donors. The table came from immunoSEQ multiplex PCR; TCRdb's copy has only in-frame clones and leaves some out. Seen in this sample are about 55,000 clones; the ten most common clones hold around 10%. Sequencing input: PBMCs. The receptor source for this set is a man aged 45-60 years in good health and CMV-seropositive. The CDR3 runs from the conserved cysteine through the conserved F or W. Fields, in order: V gene, D gene, clone size, J gene, CDR3 protein, CDR3 DNA. The D gene is left open where the match is weak. Size is stated for part of the rows, as once, few or many counts, or as a class when the clone is expanded.

TRBV7-2	TRBD1	NA	TRBJ1-5	CASSGQVNQPQHF	TGTGCCAGCTCCGGACAGGTCAATCAGCCCCAGCATTTT
TRBV27	TRBD1	NA	TRBJ1-4	CASSISTGGWEKLFF	TGTGCCAGCTCGATTTCGACAGGGGGCTGGGAAAAACTGTTTTTT
TRBV19	NA	NA	TRBJ1-5	CASSTTVQPQHF	TGTGCCAGTAGTACAACTGTTCAGCCCCAGCATTTT
TRBV10-3	NA	NA	TRBJ1-2	CAIGGWEGPSKGYTF	TGTGCCATCGGAGGATGGGAAGGGCCCTCAAAAGGCTACACCTTC
TRBV18	TRBD1	NA	TRBJ1-6	CASSPQGAENSPLHF	TGTGCCAGCTCACCCCAGGGGGCTGAGAATTCACCCCTACACTTT
TRBV18	NA	NA	TRBJ2-1	CASSSGLLSYNEQFF	TGTGCCAGCTCCAGCGGACTCCTCTCCTACAATGAGCAGTTCTTC
TRBV5-1	NA	NA	TRBJ1-1	CASSLELGGAGTEAFF	TGCGCCAGCAGCTTGGAGTTGGGGGGGGCCGGAACTGAAGCTTTCTTT
TRBV28	NA	NA	TRBJ2-5	CASSSGTLGTQYF	TGTGCCAGCAGTTCCGGGACATTGGGGACCCAGTACTTC
TRBV20-1	TRBD1	NA	TRBJ2-7	CSASQGAGQYF	TGCAGTGCATCACAGGGGGCAGGGCAGTACTTC
TRBV2	TRBD1	NA	TRBJ2-5	CASNPQGVGETQYF	TGTGCCAGCAATCCACAGGGGGTAGGGGAGACCCAGTACTTC
TRBV9	NA	NA	TRBJ1-5	CASSVNRDINQPQHF	TGTGCCAGCAGCGTAAACCGGGATATCAATCAGCCCCAGCATTTT
TRBV7-9	TRBD1	NA	TRBJ2-7	CASSFGQDWEQYF	TGTGCCAGCAGCTTCGGACAGGACTGGGAGCAGTACTTC
TRBV6-5	NA	NA	TRBJ1-1	CASSSAGGPTEAFF	TGTGCCAGCAGTTCGGCCGGGGGGCCCACTGAAGCTTTCTTT
TRBV18	NA	NA	TRBJ2-7	CASSPPSGGRSYEQYF	TGTGCCAGCTCACCCCCAAGTGGGGGCCGCTCCTACGAGCAGTACTTC
TRBV7-9	TRBD1	NA	TRBJ2-2	CASSSTGTGELFF	TGTGCCAGCAGCTCGACAGGGACCGGGGAGCTGTTTTTT
TRBV4-2	TRBD2	NA	TRBJ2-7	CASSQDRGGGYEQYF	TGTGCCAGCAGCCAAGATCGGGGCGGGGGGTACGAGCAGTACTTC
TRBV27	NA	NA	TRBJ2-7	CASSPGGEQYF	TGTGCCAGCAGTCCCGGGGGCGAGCAGTACTTC
TRBV6-1	NA	NA	TRBJ2-2	CASSELGNTGELFF	TGTGCCAGCAGTGAACTCGGGAACACCGGGGAGCTGTTTTTT
TRBV7-6	TRBD1	NA	TRBJ1-2	CASSFGQGNGYTF	TGTGCCAGCAGCTTCGGACAGGGGAATGGCTACACCTTC
TRBV5-6	NA	NA	TRBJ2-2	CASSRLGEGAGELFF	TGTGCCAGCAGTCGTTTGGGCGAGGGGGCCGGGGAGCTGTTTTTT
TRBV29-1	TRBD1	NA	TRBJ1-4	CSVGTGNEKLFF	TGCAGCGTTGGGACAGGGAATGAAAAACTGTTTTTT
TRBV10-3	NA	NA	TRBJ1-2	CAISESVYRDGGYGYTF	TGTGCCATCAGTGAGTCTGTCTACCGAGACGGAGGCTATGGCTACACCTTC
TRBV6-6	TRBD1	NA	TRBJ1-5	CASSPGQGRGKPQHF	TGTGCCAGCAGCCCCGGACAGGGTCGAGGAAAGCCCCAGCATTTT
TRBV28	NA	NA	TRBJ1-4	CASSPSGGAREKLFF	TGTGCCAGCAGTCCCTCGGGGGGGGCGCGTGAAAAACTGTTTTTT
TRBV4-3	NA	medium-sized	TRBJ1-2	CASSQDQGEANYGYTF	TGCGCCAGCAGCCAAGACCAAGGGGAAGCTAACTATGGCTACACCTTC
TRBV19	TRBD2	NA	TRBJ2-5	CASQGGKETQYF	TGTGCCAGTCAGGGAGGGAAAGAGACCCAGTACTTC
TRBV9	TRBD1	NA	TRBJ1-2	CASSAGTGGGYGYTF	TGTGCCAGCAGCGCCGGGACAGGGGGCGGCTATGGCTACACCTTC
TRBV7-7	NA	NA	TRBJ2-1	CASSPGAINNEQFF	TGTGCTAGCAGCCCTGGGGCAATTAACAATGAGCAGTTCTTC
TRBV9	NA	NA	TRBJ2-2	CASSAGQPAGELFF	TGTGCCAGCAGCGCCGGACAGCCAGCCGGGGAGCTGTTTTTT
TRBV18	NA	NA	TRBJ2-3	CASSSYSQRTSTDTQYF	TGTGCCAGCTCATCCTACTCCCAACGGACTAGCACAGATACGCAGTATTTT
TRBV7-9	TRBD1	NA	TRBJ2-1	CASSLRSGTGGNEQFF	TGTGCCAGCAGCCTCCGATCCGGGACAGGGGGCAATGAGCAGTTCTTC
TRBV6-6	NA	NA	TRBJ1-1	CASMGETKSAEAFF	TGTGCCAGCATGGGAGAAACAAAAAGCGCTGAAGCTTTCTTT
TRBV6-1	NA	NA	TRBJ1-2	CASIGTSYGYTF	TGTGCCAGCATCGGGACATCCTATGGCTACACCTTC
TRBV28	TRBD1	NA	TRBJ1-5	CASSPQGGYSNQPQHF	TGTGCCAGCAGTCCACAGGGGGGATATAGCAATCAGCCCCAGCATTTT
TRBV9	TRBD1	NA	TRBJ1-2	CVRDRAKYGYTF	TGTGTCCGGGACAGGGCAAAATATGGCTACACCTTC
TRBV19	NA	NA	TRBJ1-1	CASSMLGDLAEAFF	TGTGCCAGTAGTATGCTAGGGGATCTTGCTGAAGCTTTCTTT
TRBV4-2	NA	NA	TRBJ1-5	CASSPEARTPNQPQHF	TGTGCCAGCAGCCCAGAGGCGCGGACACCCAATCAGCCCCAGCATTTT
TRBV7-2	NA	NA	TRBJ2-4	CASSPRTVVRNIQYF	TGTGCCAGCAGCCCCCGGACAGTTGTTAGAAACATTCAGTACTTC
TRBV30	NA	NA	TRBJ1-1	CAWTPGGVEAFF	TGTGCCTGGACCCCTGGGGGGGTTGAAGCTTTCTTT
TRBV20-1	NA	NA	TRBJ2-7	CSAELSEQYF	TGCAGTGCGGAGCTCTCCGAGCAGTACTTC
TRBV5-1	TRBD1	NA	TRBJ2-1	CASSPVGTGGTLSYNEQFF	TGCGCCAGCAGCCCTGTAGGGACAGGGGGGACCCTCTCCTACAATGAGCAGTTCTTC
TRBV7-9	TRBD1	NA	TRBJ2-7	CASSLYQGDEQYF	TGTGCCAGTAGCTTGTACCAGGGGGACGAGCAGTACTTC
TRBV6-1	NA	NA	TRBJ2-7	CASSEALQGYEQYF	TGTGCCAGCAGTGAAGCGCTTCAGGGGTACGAGCAGTACTTC
TRBV6-5	TRBD1	NA	TRBJ1-3	CASRTGVGNTIYF	TGTGCCAGCAGGACAGGGGTTGGAAACACCATATATTTT
TRBV18	NA	NA	TRBJ1-6	CASSPGSSYNSPLHF	TGTGCCAGCTCACCAGGCAGCTCCTATAATTCACCCCTCCACTTT
TRBV2	NA	NA	TRBJ1-5	CASAEGWSNQPQHF	TGTGCCAGCGCGGAGGGGTGGAGCAATCAGCCCCAGCATTTT
TRBV10-3	TRBD1	NA	TRBJ1-2	CAISESGAGQGNYGYTF	TGTGCCATCAGTGAGTCGGGGGCGGGACAGGGGAACTATGGCTACACCTTC
TRBV29-1	TRBD1	NA	TRBJ2-7	CSATGETGSYEQYF	TGCAGCGCCACAGGAGAGACAGGGTCCTACGAGCAGTACTTC
TRBV6-5	NA	NA	TRBJ1-2	CASSYPGSYGYTF	TGTGCCAGCAGTTATCCAGGGTCCTATGGCTACACCTTC
TRBV11-2	NA	NA	TRBJ2-7	CASSLAASLYEQYF	TGTGCCAGCAGCTTAGCCGCAAGCCTCTACGAGCAGTACTTC
TRBV7-2	NA	NA	TRBJ2-2	CASSSASGTGELFF	TGTGCCAGCAGCTCGGCGAGCGGGACCGGGGAGCTGTTTTTT